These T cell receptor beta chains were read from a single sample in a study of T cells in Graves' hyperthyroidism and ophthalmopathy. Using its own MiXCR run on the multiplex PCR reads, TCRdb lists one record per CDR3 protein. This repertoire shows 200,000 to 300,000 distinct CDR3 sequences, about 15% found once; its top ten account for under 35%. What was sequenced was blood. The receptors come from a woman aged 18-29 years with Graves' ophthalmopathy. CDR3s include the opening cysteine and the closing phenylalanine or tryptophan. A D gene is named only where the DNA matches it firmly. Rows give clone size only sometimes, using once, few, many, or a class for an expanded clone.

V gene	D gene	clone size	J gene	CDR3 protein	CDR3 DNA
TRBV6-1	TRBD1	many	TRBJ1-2	CASVPGQGSTYGYTF	TGTGCCAGCGTTCCTGGACAGGGAAGTACCTATGGCTACACCTTC
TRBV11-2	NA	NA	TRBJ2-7	CASSQDEGRSGEQYF	TGTGCCAGCAGCCAAGATGAAGGACGTTCTGGAGAGCAGTACTTC
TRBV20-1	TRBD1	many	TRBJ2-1	CSARDRDRDYNEQFF	TGCAGTGCTAGAGACCGGGACAGAGACTACAATGAGCAGTTCTTC
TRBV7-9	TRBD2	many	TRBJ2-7	CASSHGLAGTSSYEQYF	TGTGCCAGCAGTCACGGACTAGCGGGAACTAGCTCCTACGAGCAGTACTTC
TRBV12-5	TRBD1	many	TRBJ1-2	CASGLDWDRVGYGYTF	TGTGCTAGTGGTTTGGACTGGGACAGGGTCGGCTATGGCTACACCTTC
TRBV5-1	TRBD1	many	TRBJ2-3	CASSQDRASTDTQYF	TGCGCCAGCAGCCAGGACAGGGCAAGCACAGATACGCAGTATTTT
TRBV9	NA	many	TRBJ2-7	CASSVDSSPWNEQYF	TGTGCCAGCAGCGTAGACTCAAGCCCGTGGAACGAGCAGTACTTC
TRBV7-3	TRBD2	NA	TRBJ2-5	CASSLSPASGETQYF	TGTGCCAGCAGCTTAAGTCCGGCTAGCGGGGAGACCCAGTACTTC
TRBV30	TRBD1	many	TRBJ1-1	CAWSTGGTEAFF	TGTGCCTGGAGTACAGGGGGGACTGAAGCTTTCTTT
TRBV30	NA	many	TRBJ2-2	CAWRARTGELFF	TGTGCCTGGAGGGCACGCACCGGGGAGCTGTTTTTT
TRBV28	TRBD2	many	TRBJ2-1	CASSLSGRAHNEQFF	TGTGCCAGCAGTTTATCGGGGAGGGCCCACAATGAGCAGTTCTTC
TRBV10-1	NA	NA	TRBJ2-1	CATLLTLGSYNEQFF	TGCGCCACCCTCCTGACCCTAGGATCCTACAATGAGCAGTTCTTC
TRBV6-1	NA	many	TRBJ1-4	CASRSRVLNEKLFF	TGTGCCAGCAGGTCTAGGGTCCTTAATGAAAAACTGTTTTTT
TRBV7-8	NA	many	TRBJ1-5	CASSPRGYSNQPQHF	TGTGCCAGCAGCCCCCGGGGATATAGCAATCAGCCCCAGCATTTT
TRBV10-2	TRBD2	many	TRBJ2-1	CASSESIAGGPYNEQFF	TGCGCCAGCAGTGAGTCGATAGCGGGCGGGCCATACAATGAGCAGTTCTTC
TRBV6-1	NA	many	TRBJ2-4	CASSHGDLLAKNIQYF	TGTGCCAGCAGTCACGGGGACTTACTAGCCAAAAACATTCAGTACTTC
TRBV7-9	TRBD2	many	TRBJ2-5	CASSLELARGGLETQYF	TGTGCCAGCAGCTTAGAGTTGGCTCGGGGGGGGTTGGAGACCCAGTACTTC
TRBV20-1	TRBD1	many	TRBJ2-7	CSAGDSYSYEQYF	TGCAGTGCCGGGGACAGCTACTCCTACGAGCAGTACTTC
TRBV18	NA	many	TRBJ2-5	CASSPPGSGQETQYF	TGTGCCAGCTCACCACCCGGGAGCGGGCAAGAGACCCAGTACTTC
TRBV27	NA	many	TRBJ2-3	CASSLLGQITDTQYF	TGTGCCAGCAGTCTACTGGGGCAAATCACAGATACGCAGTATTTT